The present TCR beta chain was sequenced within a study of blood T cell repertoires in COVID-19. In the study overall: COVID-19 samples collected from the United States, Italy and Spain covered acute and convalescent phases.

CDR1 is MNHEY, CDR2 SMNVEV, per germline (reference sequence). V was clipped by 6 bases and J by 2 bases; unmatched bases: 12. The CDR3 totals 17 residues. Sequencing was performed with immunoSEQ multiplex PCR; in TCRdb, only in-frame clones are kept and a portion is missing. The sample includes about 170,000 clones, 75% to 90% of them seen just once. The specimen sequenced was PBMCs or T cells enriched from blood (not recorded which). The receptor was derived from a woman aged 45-65 years who had recovered from COVID-19. The rearrangement links TRBV27 to TRBJ1-1, with TRBD1 matching over 10 bases. CDR3 protein: CASSDRGLRLSNTEAFF. CDR3 nucleotide sequence: TGTGCCAGCAGCGACAGGGGGCTCCGCTTGAGTAACACTGAAGCTTTCTTT.